This TCR beta chain was sequenced during a study of cytomegalovirus exposure and HLA in healthy donors. Study-wide results and caveats: The study flagged about 150 TCR beta chains as cytomegalovirus-associated. The tendency of first-cohort TCR clusters to co-occur in the 120 validation repertoires was the finding of a later analysis.

Separate from the approximately 700-subject first cohort was the approximately 130-subject validation cohort, to which the donors belonged. A remark on this clone: No antigen is known for it.

Profiled with immunoSEQ multiplex PCR; TCRdb holds only in-frame clones, not every one. The sample yields 200,000 to 300,000 clones, around 90% seen once. The material sequenced was PBMCs. The receptor was derived from a woman aged 30 to 39 in good health and CMV-seronegative.

The CDR3 loop is CASSYDRVGEQYF. CDR3 coding DNA: TGTGCCAGCAGCTACGACAGGGTAGGGGAGCAGTACTTC. The chain combines TRBV7-2 with TRBJ2-7; TRBD1 matches 7 bases. V lost 4 bases, J lost 7 bases, and 7 bases stayed unmatched. This CDR3 comprises 13 residues. Germline CDR1 is SGHTA and CDR2 is FQGNSA.